The present T cell receptor beta chain was sequenced within a study of shared clonotypes between healthy human individuals (dated by TCRdb to about 2020). Concerning the study at large: Three men and two women, aged 18 to 49 years, made up the cohort. Between about 0.85 and 9.5 billion PBMCs per donor were obtained by leukapheresis. For each donor, three plates each were used for CD4 naive and CD4 memory, two plates were used for CD8 naive, and one plate was used for CD8 memory. The study deeply sequenced blood TCR repertoires of about five healthy adults to estimate repertoire size and the extent of clonotype sharing between individuals. To increase sequencing depth and limit assay-specific biases, TCR repertoire library preparation and sequencing were carried out by different laboratories using diverse techniques.

Donors were healthy HIV-negative adults with no recently reported acute infections or vaccinations. All donors were Caucasian adults living in Nashville, Tennessee, USA. Magnetic negative selection was used to enrich CD4+ T cells, after which naive cells were positively selected on CD45RA and the negative fraction became the memory subset. Blood was collected by leukapheresis, and PBMCs were isolated by Ficoll-Histopaque density gradient centrifugation and then cryopreserved in liquid nitrogen vapor phase. Purity and quantity of every magnetically sorted T cell population were checked by analytical flow cytometry. Each sorted fraction had its genomic DNA isolated and then quantified by UV absorbance on a Nanodrop 2000c. There are 13 amino acids in the CDR3, from cysteine to phenylalanine inclusive. Only the CDR3 region is kept as DNA, spanning 39 bases read in frame from base 1. Cut back by 3 bases and 13 bases, the V and J ends lie 19 bases apart. Based on the germline V gene, the CDR1 and CDR2 sequences are SQVTM and ANQGSEA.

Using the deep immunoSEQ assay, TCR CDR3 regions were amplified from genomic DNA by multiplex PCR. Extracted genomic DNA from each cell subset was spread evenly across all wells of several immunoSEQ 96-well plates, with each plate serving as a replicate. For sorted subsets, around 200 ng genomic DNA, equal to tens of thousands of T cell genomes, was loaded into each replicate PCR. Purified libraries were quantified with a Qubit 3.0 fluorometer, sized on a Bioanalyzer 2100, and re-quantified with the KAPA Library Quantification kit. Every immunoSEQ 96-well plate was sequenced on a dedicated single-read 150-cycle Illumina NextSeq 550 flow cell. On the authors' methods: The immunoSEQ output contained only junctional sequences without quality scores, so filtering could not match that applied to full-length reads. To assign V/J genes and CDR3, sequences were annotated against IMGT germline references using PyIR, a Python wrapper for IgBLAST v1.9. Any read was removed if the V/J assignment was weak (E-value above 1e-6), the CDR3 was missing, or the read contained stop codons, out-of-frame junctions, or ambiguous translated residues. V3J clonotypes were defined as sequences sharing the same inferred V gene, J gene, and CDR3 amino acid sequence. The percentage overlap between two repertoires was calculated by dividing the number of shared unique clonotypes by the size of the smaller repertoire. RTK rarefaction, the Chao1 estimator, and Recon v2.1 estimates of unobserved clonotypes were used to assess repertoire richness. OLGA was used to compute generation probabilities for all TCRbeta clonotypes that the gDNA method yielded from four donors. TCRdb carries this immuneACCESS record with in-frame sequences only. Its versions omit some clonotypes, under half of them owing to an unresolved V gene in the studies checked, with the rest unexplained. The DNA gave D and trimming, while V, J and clone size come from that table. The sample table shows 950,000 to 1,200,000 clones, and roughly 77% are seen once. The ten biggest clones cover approximately 0.9% of the sample.

This clone was seen a few times. Its target antigen remains unknown. No base qualities exist here, and no much larger clone lies one base off it. Here is what the overall study found, with its caveats: Compared with non-shared clonotypes, clonotypes shared by all four sorted-subset donors had higher generation probabilities. Sampling was limited to blood, and TCR repertoires in tissue likely differ from TCR repertoires in blood. Pairwise subsampling indicated that sequencing depth was expected to affect the degree of clonotype sharing among donors. Even with the large sequencing depth, rarefaction of the sorted-subset datasets indicated that sequencing was incomplete. About 5% of naive CD4, 3.5% of naive CD8, 2.3% of memory CD4, and around 0.4% of memory CD8 clonotypes were shared across a few donors. The genetic and exposure-history diversity represented was limited by the small number of donors. Naive subsets generally had larger estimated clonotype richness than memory subsets did.

This chain is built from TRBV29-1 and TRBJ2-1, and perhaps TRBD1 as D gene, on 5 matching bases. Sequences were obtained from memory CD4+ T cells from PBMCs. What the cell subset or site label conveys for this sample: CD45RA-negative fraction. This receptor was identified in a man aged 18 to 29 in good health. Some clones in this sample may be carry-over from other donors' samples. The DNA sequence reads TGCAGCGTTGAGCCGACAGCTACAATGAACCAGTTCTTC. Its protein product is CSVEPTATMNQFF.